This passage covers 17 T cell receptor beta chains from one sample sequenced in a study of low-dose radiotherapy and immunotherapy resistance in tumors. Gene-specific TRAV and TRBV primers were used for first-strand cDNA, covering alpha and beta chains. It was with a constant-region primer and a V-primer adapter that TCRs were amplified over 20 PCR cycles. A single record per CDR3 protein comes from TCRdb applying MiXCR to the reads. The table records under 70,000 distinct CDR3 sequences, about 23% of them present only once. Noted time point: after trial treatment. The treatment is: LDRT plus nivolumab, ipilimumab, low-dose cyclophosphamide and aspirin (RACIN trial). The sequences come from PBMCs, collected after low-dose radiotherapy plus immunotherapy. The receptors derive from a male donor with prostate cancer.

This clonotype was recorded many times. The chain recombines TRBV20-1 with TRBJ2-7; tentatively, D is TRBD1 or TRBD2 (5 bases each). Germline CDR1 reads DFQATT; CDR2 reads SNEGSKA (reference sequence). The CDR3 consists of 16 residues. Trimming took 0 bases from V and 2 from J, leaving 17 bases between them. The CDR3 coding sequence is TGCAGTGCTAGAGATTTGGTAGCAGGGACCCCCTACGAGCAGTACTTC. Amino acids: CSARDLVAGTPYEQYF.

In this sample, this clonotype turned up once. A far larger clone is one base from this, pointing to a likely read error. This chain joins TRBV28 and TRBJ2-7, with D possibly called TRBD1 or TRBD2 (5 bases each). CDR3 length: 13 residues. Trimming cost V 6 bases and J 3 bases, with 12 bases left between them. CDR1 is MDHEN, CDR2 SYDVKM, per germline. CDR3 nucleotide sequence: TGTGCCAGCAGCCACGGGGCTAGCTACGAGCAGTACTTC. This codes for CASSHGASYEQYF.

This rearrangement joins TRBV30 to TRBJ2-1; D is undetermined. Trimming stripped 2 bases from V and 0 bases from J, with 8 bases between. This CDR3 is built from 14 residues. Per the germline V gene, CDR1 is GTSNPN and CDR2 is SVGIG (reference sequence). For the CDR3, the DNA is TGTGCCTGGAGTTTACGGAACTCCTACAATGAGCAGTTCTTC. Protein sequence: CAWSLRNSYNEQFF.

This clonotype appeared many times. The chain links TRBV11-2 to TRBJ1-2; 7 positions match TRBD1. Trimming took 0 bases from V and 6 from J; bases not matched to a gene: 4. The germline V gene encodes CDR1 SGHAT and CDR2 FQNNGV. The CDR3 is 14 residues long. The CDR3 spells CASSLERQGHGYTF. For the CDR3, the DNA is TGTGCCAGCAGCTTAGAGCGACAGGGACATGGCTACACCTTC. Drawing the rest from reference TRBV11-2 and TRBJ1-2, the complete variable domain is EAGVAQSPRYKIIEKRQSVAFWCNPISGHATLYWYQQILGQGPKLLIQFQNNGVVDDSQLPKDRFSAERLKGVDSTLKIQPAKLEDSAVYLCASSLERQGHGYTFGSGTRLTVV.

This clonotype was detected many times. The V and J genes are TRBV28 and TRBJ1-1, with TRBD1 identical over 7 bases. This CDR3 is 16 amino acids long. J gave up 5 bases and V 8 bases, and 17 bases lay outside the gene matches. Looked up from germline, CDR1 is MDHEN and CDR2 is SYDVKM. Here the CDR3 reads CASSFGRGRVGTEAFF. The CDR3 nucleotides are TGTGCCAGCTCGTTTGGGAGGGGGCGTGTTGGTACTGAAGCTTTCTTT.

The V call is TRBV24-1, the J call TRBJ2-7, with 11 nucleotides matching TRBD1. This CDR3 has 14 residues. The V gene's germline CDR1 is KGHDR and CDR2 SFDVKD. Germline trimming cut 7 bases from V and 4 bases from J; bases unmatched to any gene: 5. The CDR3 here is CATRDRGQRYEQYF. The CDR3 region has the DNA TGTGCCACCAGGGACAGGGGGCAGCGATACGAGCAGTACTTC.

This clonotype has ten or more counts. This sequence joins TRBV20-1 and TRBJ2-7; D unresolved. Per germline, CDR1 DFQATT and CDR2 SNEGSKA (reference sequence). This CDR3 contains 14 residues. V was shortened by 6 bases and J by 0 bases, with 15 bases between the two germline ends. CDR3 protein: CSAGSALSSYEQYF. DNA for the CDR3: TGCAGTGCGGGTTCAGCTTTGAGCTCCTACGAGCAGTACTTC.

Remarks on this clonotype: This likely reflects a read error, since a far larger clone is one base away. This CDR3 is CASALGGSSYNEQYF. DNA for the CDR3: TGTGCCAGCGCCCTAGGGGGGAGCTCCTACAATGAGCAGTACTTC. The chain joins TRBV6-5 to TRBJ2-7; D may be TRBD1 or TRBD2 (6 bases each). CDR3 length equals 15 residues. Trimming took off 8 bases at V and 7 bases at J, with 24 bases between the two ends. CDR1 and CDR2 (germline): MNHEY, SVGAGI.

Many counts were recorded for this clonotype. This rearrangement joins TRBV6-2 or TRBV6-3 to TRBJ2-4; D unresolved. Germline CDR1 reads MNHEY; CDR2 reads SVGEGT. V was shortened by 6 bases and J by 0 bases, with 12 bases between the two germline ends. The CDR3 contains 15 residues. CDR3: CASRENILAKNIQYF. CDR3 bases: TGTGCCAGCAGGGAGAACATACTAGCCAAAAACATTCAGTACTTC.

This clonotype was detected many times. This chain uses TRBV7-8 with TRBJ1-1, with D maybe TRBD1 (6 bases). This CDR3 spans 17 amino acids. Looked up from germline, CDR1 is SGHVS and CDR2 is FQNEAQ. V was pared by 4 bases and J by 1 base, with 19 bases between. DNA of the CDR3: TGTGCCAGCAGCTCCCCCCGGGACAAACGAACGAACACTGAAGCTTTCTTT. Its protein product is CASSSPRDKRTNTEAFF.

Concerning this clonotype: Given a far larger clone just one base away, this is likely a sequencing read error. The chain is built from TRBV5-4 and TRBJ2-7, with TRBD2 identical over 7 bases. The CDR3 runs 15 residues. The germline V gene has CDR1 SGHNT and CDR2 YYREEE (reference sequence). After removal of 5 bases from V and 7 bases from J, the junction contained 15 bases not matched to a gene. The CDR3 sequence is CASSFKRDFYNEQYF. Here the CDR3 DNA reads TGTGCCAGCAGTTTTAAGCGGGACTTCTACAATGAGCAGTACTTC.

In regard to this clonotype: The junction departs from germline at one end; a sequencing error may be responsible. The chain combines TRBV7-2 with TRBJ1-2, with D maybe TRBD1 (5 bases). CDR3 size: 15 residues. The germline gives CDR1 SGHTA, CDR2 FQGNSA. The CDR3: CACSLIYRTNYGYTF. The DNA for the CDR3 is TGTGCCTGCAGCTTAATATACAGGACCAACTATGGCTACACCTTC.

With regard to this clonotype: A far larger clone lies a single base away; this is likely a read error. The chain recombines TRBV6-8 with TRBJ2-1, with 10 nucleotides matching TRBD2. Trimming at V came to 0 bases and at J to 10 bases, leaving 9 bases not matched to a gene. This CDR3 contains 16 residues. Germline assignment: CDR1 MNHGY and CDR2 SAAAGT. Here the CDR3 reads CASSYSASGSKYEQFF. The CDR3 DNA reads TGTGCCAGCAGTTACTCAGCTAGCGGGAGTAAGTACGAGCAGTTCTTC.

This clonotype has at least ten counts. V gene TRBV5-5 combines with J gene TRBJ1-1; TRBD1 agrees at 7 bases. The CDR3 is 15 residues long. CDR1 and CDR2 from the germline V gene are SGHKS and YYEKEE (reference sequence). V shed 7 bases, J shed 5 bases, and the junction held 14 bases outside the gene matches. CDR3 sequence (DNA): TGTGCCAGCGGTGCCCCGACAGGGTATGGGACTGAAGCTTTCTTT. Protein product: CASGAPTGYGTEAFF.

As to this clonotype: The limits of the CDR3 on the DNA are not certain, so only TCRdb's listed CDR3 is given. The V and J genes are TRBV13 and TRBJ2-2; the table's D call, TRBD1, has no DNA check behind it. Germline CDR1 is PRHDT and CDR2 is FYEKMQ (reference sequence). The CDR3 is 18 amino acids in total, end residues counted. The CDR3 spells CASSPGLGELFFFFFFFF.

This clonotype was observed at least ten times. The chain joins TRBV7-2 to TRBJ1-1; maybe TRBD1 (6 bases). CDR1 is SGHTA and CDR2 is FQGNSA in the germline V gene. With 5 bases removed from V and 8 bases from J, the gap between germline ends came to 18 bases. The CDR3 runs 14 residues. The CDR3 sequence: CASSRGGGLREAFF. DNA of the CDR3: TGTGCCAGCAGCCGTGGCGGGGGGCTAAGAGAAGCTTTCTTT.

Ten or more counts support this clonotype. The chain has TRBV30 and TRBJ1-6, with D unclear. The CDR3 covers 14 residues. CDR1 is GTSNPN, CDR2 SVGIG, per germline (reference sequence). Trimming took off 0 bases at V and 7 bases at J, with 10 bases between the two ends. CDR3 amino acids: CAWSVNSKNSPLHF. CDR3 DNA sequence: TGTGCCTGGAGTGTTAACAGTAAAAATTCACCCCTCCACTTT.